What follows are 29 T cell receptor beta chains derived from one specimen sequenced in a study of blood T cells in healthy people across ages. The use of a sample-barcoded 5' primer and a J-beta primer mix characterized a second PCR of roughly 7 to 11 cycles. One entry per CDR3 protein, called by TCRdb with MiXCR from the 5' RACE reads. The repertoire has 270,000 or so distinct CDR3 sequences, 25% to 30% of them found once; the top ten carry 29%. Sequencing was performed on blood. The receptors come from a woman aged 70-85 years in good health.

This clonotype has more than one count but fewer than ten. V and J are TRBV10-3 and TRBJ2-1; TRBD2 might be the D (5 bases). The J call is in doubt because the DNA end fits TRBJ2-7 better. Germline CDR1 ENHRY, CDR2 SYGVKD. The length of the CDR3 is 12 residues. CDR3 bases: TGTGCCATCGGCAGAGAAGGAGGCGAGCAGTACTTC. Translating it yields CAIGREGGEQYF.

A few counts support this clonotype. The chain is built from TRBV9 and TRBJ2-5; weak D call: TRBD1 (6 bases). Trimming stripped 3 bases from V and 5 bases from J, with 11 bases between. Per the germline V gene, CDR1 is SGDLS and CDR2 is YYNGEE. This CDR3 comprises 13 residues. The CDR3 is CASSAGHFETQYF. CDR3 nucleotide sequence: TGTGCCAGCAGCGCGGGACACTTTGAGACCCAGTACTTC.

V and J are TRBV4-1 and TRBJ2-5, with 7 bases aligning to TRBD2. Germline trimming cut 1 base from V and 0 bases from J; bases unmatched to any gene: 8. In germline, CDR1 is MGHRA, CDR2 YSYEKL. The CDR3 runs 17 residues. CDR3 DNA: TGCGCCAGCAGCCAAGGGGGGGGAGCGTCGTACCAAGAGACCCAGTACTTC. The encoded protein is CASSQGGGASYQETQYF.

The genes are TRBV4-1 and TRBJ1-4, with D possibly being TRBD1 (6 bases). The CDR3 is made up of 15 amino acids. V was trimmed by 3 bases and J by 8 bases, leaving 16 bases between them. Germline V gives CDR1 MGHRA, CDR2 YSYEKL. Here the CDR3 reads CASSQEGQIREKLFF. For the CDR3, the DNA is TGCGCCAGCAGCCAGGAAGGACAGATCCGGGAAAAACTGTTTTTT.

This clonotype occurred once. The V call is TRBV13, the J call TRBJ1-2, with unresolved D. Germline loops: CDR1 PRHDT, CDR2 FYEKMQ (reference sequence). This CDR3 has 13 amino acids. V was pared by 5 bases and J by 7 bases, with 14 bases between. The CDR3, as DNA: TGTGCCAGCAGCACCCGGGCCTCCTGTGGCTACACCTTC. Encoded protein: CASSTRASCGYTF.

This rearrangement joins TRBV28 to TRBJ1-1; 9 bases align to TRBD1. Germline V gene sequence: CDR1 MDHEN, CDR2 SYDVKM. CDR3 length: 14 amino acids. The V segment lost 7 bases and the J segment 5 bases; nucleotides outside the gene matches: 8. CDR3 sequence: CASTKQGARTEAFF. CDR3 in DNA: TGTGCCAGCACCAAACAGGGGGCAAGGACTGAAGCTTTCTTT.

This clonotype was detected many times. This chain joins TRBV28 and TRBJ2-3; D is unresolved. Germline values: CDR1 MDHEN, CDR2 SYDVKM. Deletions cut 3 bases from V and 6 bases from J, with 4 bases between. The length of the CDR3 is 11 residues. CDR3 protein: CASSLEDTQYF. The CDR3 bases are TGTGCCAGCAGTTTGGAGGATACGCAGTATTTT. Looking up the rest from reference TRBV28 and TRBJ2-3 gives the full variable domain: DVKVTQSSRYLVKRTGEKVFLECVQDMDHENMFWYRQDPGLGLRLIYFSYDVKMKEKGDIPEGYSVSREKKERFSLILESASTNQTSMYLCASSLEDTQYFGPGTRLTVL.

The CDR3 DNA reads TGTGCCAGCAGCTTCAGCCCGACTAGCGGGAGGTTCAATGAGCAGTTCTTC. This gives the protein CASSFSPTSGRFNEQFF. V usage is TRBV5-6 and J usage is TRBJ2-1, with 13 bases lining up with TRBD2. The ends lost 2 bases at V and 6 bases at J; junction bases unmatched: 8. Per germline, CDR1 SGHDT and CDR2 YYEEEE. The length of the CDR3 is 17 residues.

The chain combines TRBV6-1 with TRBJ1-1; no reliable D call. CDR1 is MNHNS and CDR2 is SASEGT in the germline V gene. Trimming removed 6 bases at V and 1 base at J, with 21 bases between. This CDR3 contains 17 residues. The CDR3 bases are TGTGCCAGCAGCGCCCAGCGTCGTGGGCAGAAGAACACTGAAGCTTTCTTT. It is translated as CASSAQRRGQKNTEAFF.

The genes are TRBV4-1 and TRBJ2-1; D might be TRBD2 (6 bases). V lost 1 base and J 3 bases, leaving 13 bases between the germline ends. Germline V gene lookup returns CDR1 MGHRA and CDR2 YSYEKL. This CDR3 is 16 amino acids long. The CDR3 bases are TGCGCCAGCAGCCAAGGTGGTACGGGGGTCTACAATGAGCAGTTCTTC. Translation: CASSQGGTGVYNEQFF.

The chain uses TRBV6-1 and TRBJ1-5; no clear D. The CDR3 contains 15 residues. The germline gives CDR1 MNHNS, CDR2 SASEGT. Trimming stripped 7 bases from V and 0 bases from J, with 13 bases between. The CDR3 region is CASNPEPYSNQPQHF. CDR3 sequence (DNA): TGTGCCAGCAATCCCGAACCTTATAGCAATCAGCCCCAGCATTTT.

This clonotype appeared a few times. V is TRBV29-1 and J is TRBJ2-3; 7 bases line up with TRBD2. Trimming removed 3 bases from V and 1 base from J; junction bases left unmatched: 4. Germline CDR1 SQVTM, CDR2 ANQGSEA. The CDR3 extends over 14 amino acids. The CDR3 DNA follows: TGCAGCGTTGACGCGGGAGAAGGCACAGATACGCAGTATTTT. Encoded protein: CSVDAGEGTDTQYF.

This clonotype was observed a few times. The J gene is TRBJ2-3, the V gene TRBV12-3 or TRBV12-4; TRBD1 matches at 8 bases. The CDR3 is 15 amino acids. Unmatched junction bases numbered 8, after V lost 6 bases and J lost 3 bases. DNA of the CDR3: TGTGCCAGCAGAACCGGGACAGGAGCTACAGATACGCAGTATTTT. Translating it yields CASRTGTGATDTQYF.

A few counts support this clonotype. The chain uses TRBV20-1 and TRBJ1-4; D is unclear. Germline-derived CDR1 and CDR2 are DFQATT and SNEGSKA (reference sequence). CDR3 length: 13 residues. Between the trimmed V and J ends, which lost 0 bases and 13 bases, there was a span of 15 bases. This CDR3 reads CSARDPNIEGLFF. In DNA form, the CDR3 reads TGCAGTGCTAGAGATCCCAACATCGAAGGACTGTTTTTT.

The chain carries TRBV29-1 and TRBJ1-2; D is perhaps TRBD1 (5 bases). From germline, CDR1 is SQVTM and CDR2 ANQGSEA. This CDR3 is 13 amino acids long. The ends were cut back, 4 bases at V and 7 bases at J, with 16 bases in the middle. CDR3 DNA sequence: TGCAGCGTTGGGGTCAGGGAGTCCGGTGGCTACACCTTC. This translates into CSVGVRESGGYTF.

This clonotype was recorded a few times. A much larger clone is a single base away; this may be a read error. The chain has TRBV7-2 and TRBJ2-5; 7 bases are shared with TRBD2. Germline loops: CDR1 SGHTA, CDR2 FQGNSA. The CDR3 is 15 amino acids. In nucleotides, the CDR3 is TGTGCCAGCAGCCCTTACGGGGGGTCCCACAATGAGCAGTCCTTC. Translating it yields CASSPYGGSHNEQSF.

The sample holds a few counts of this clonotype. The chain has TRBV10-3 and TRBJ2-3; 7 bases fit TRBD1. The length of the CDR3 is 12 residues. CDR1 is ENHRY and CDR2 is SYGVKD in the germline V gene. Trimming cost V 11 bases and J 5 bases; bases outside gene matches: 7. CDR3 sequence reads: CAVGTVLDTQYF. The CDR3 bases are TGTGCCGTGGGGACAGTTCTAGATACGCAGTATTTT.

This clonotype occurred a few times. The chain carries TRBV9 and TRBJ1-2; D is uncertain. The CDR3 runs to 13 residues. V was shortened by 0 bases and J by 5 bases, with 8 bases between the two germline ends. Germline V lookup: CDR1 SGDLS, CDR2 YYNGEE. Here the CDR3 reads CASSVASGYGYTF. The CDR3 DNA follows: TGTGCCAGCAGCGTAGCCAGCGGGTATGGCTACACCTTC.

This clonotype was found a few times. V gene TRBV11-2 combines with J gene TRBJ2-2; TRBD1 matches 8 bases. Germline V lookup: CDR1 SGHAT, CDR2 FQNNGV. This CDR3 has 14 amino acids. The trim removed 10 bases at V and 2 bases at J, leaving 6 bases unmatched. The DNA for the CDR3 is TGTGCCACCAAGGACAGGGTTAACACCGGGGAGCTGTTTTTT. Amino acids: CATKDRVNTGELFF.

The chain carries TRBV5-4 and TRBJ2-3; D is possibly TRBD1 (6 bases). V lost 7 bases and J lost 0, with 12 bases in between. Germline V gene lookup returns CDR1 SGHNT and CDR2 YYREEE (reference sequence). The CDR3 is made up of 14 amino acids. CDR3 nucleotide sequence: TGTGCCAGCTTGGACAGTCCTAGCACAGATACGCAGTATTTT. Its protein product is CASLDSPSTDTQYF.

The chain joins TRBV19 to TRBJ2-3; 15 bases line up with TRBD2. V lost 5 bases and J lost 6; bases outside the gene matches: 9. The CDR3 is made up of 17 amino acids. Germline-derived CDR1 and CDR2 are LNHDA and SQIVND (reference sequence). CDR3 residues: CASSPWTSGRAADTQYF. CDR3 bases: TGTGCCAGTAGTCCGTGGACTAGCGGGAGGGCCGCGGATACGCAGTATTTT.

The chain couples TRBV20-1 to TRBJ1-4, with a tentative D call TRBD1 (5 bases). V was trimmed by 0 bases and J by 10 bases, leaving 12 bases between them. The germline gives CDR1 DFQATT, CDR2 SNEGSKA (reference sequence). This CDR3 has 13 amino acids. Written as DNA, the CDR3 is TGCAGTGCTAGAGAGAGCTCCCAGGGAAAACTGTTTTTT. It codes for CSARESSQGKLFF.

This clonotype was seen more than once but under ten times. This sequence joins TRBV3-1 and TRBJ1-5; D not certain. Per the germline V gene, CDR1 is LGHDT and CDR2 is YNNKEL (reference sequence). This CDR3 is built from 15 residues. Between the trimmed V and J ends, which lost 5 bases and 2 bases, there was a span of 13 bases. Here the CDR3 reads CASSSTGYGNQPQHF. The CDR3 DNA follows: TGTGCCAGCAGCTCAACGGGGTACGGCAATCAGCCCCAGCATTTT.

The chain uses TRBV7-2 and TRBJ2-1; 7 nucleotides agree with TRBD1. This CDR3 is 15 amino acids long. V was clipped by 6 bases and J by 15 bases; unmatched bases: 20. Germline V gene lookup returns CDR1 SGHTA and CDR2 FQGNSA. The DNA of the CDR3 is TGTGCCAGCAGACGAAAACTACAAACAGGGGCTGAGTGGTTCTTC. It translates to CASRRKLQTGAEWFF.

The CDR3 bases are TGTGCCAGCAGCCGTATGCCTAACTATGGCTACACCTTC. Translating gives CASSRMPNYGYTF. The chain employs TRBV12-3 or TRBV12-4 and TRBJ1-2; D not resolved. The length of the CDR3 is 13 residues. Trimming took 6 bases from V and 0 from J, leaving 8 bases between them.

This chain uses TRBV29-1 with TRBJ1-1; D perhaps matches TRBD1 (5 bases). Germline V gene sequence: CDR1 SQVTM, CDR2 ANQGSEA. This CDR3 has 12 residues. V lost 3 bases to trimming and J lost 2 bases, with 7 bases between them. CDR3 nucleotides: TGCAGCGTTGATCAGGGAAACACTGAAGCTTTCTTT. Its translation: CSVDQGNTEAFF.

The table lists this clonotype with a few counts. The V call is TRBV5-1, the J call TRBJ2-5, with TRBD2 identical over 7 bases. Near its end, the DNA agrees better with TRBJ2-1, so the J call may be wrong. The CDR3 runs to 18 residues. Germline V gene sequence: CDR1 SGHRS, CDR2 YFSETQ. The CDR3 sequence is CASSRLGVRGSALNEQFF. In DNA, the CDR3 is TGCGCCAGCAGCCGCCTAGGGGTTCGCGGGAGTGCCCTCAATGAGCAGTTCTTC.

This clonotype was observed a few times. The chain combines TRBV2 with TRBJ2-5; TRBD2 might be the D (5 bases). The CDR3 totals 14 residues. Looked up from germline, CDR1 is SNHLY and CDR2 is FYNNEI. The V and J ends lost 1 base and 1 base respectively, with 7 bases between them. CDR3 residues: CASSEVRGQETQYF. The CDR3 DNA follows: TGTGCCAGCAGTGAAGTACGGGGCCAAGAGACCCAGTACTTC.

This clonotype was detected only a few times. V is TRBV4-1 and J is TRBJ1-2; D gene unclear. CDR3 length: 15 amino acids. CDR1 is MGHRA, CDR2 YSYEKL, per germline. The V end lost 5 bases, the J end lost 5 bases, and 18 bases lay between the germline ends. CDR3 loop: CASSSRPLDEYGYTF. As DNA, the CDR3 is TGCGCCAGCAGCTCCCGCCCCCTTGATGAATATGGCTACACCTTC.